This T cell receptor beta chain originates from a study of a mutant IDH1 vaccine in newly diagnosed glioma. On the study more broadly: Patients began vaccination 4-6 weeks after radiotherapy alone, or with temozolomide cycles. Treatment recipients were about 62% male and around 40% female, and their mean age was about 40 years.

Stated time point: week 11, during vaccination. Each vaccine dose was 300 ug of mutant IDH1 20-mer peptide, with topical imiquimod. Profiling relied on immunoSEQ multiplex PCR, and the TCRdb table lists in-frame clones only, not all of them. The top ten clones hold around 7.5% of a sample with some 22,000 clones, 70% to 80% of them seen once. Points on this clone: Its antigen is unknown.

V trimming: 3 bases; J trimming: 0 bases; junction bases outside the gene matches: 3. CDR1 is SGHRS and CDR2 is YFSETQ in the germline V gene. This CDR3 region has 16 residues. This clonotype originated in a man aged 35 to 55 with glioma. This chain connects TRBV5-1 to TRBJ2-3, with 11 positions matching TRBD1. The sequencing here drew on PBMCs, taken from a glioma patient whose treatment included an IDH1 peptide vaccine. CDR3 loop: CASSWGQGGSTDTQYF. For the CDR3, the DNA is TGCGCCAGCAGCTGGGGACAGGGGGGCAGCACAGATACGCAGTATTTT.